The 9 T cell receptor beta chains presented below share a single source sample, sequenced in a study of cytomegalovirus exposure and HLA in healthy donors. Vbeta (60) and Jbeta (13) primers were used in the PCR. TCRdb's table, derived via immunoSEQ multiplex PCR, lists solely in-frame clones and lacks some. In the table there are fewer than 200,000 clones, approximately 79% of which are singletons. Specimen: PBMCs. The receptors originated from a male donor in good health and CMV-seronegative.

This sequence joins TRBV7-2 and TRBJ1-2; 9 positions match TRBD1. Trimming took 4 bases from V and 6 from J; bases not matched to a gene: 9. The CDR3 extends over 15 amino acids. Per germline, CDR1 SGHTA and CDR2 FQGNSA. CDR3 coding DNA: TGTGCCAGCAGCTCGAGACAGGGGGGTTTACATGGCTACACCTTC. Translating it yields CASSSRQGGLHGYTF.

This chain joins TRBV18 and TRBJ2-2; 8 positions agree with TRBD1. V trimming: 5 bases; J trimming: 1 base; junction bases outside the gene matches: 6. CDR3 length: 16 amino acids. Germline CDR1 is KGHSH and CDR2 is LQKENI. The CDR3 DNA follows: TGTGCCAGCTCATCCGGACAGGGCCGGAACACCGGGGAGCTGTTTTTT. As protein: CASSSGQGRNTGELFF. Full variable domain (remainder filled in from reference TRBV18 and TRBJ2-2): NAGVMQNPRHLVRRRGQEARLRCSPMKGHSHVYWYRQLPEEGLKFMVYLQKENIIDESGMPKERFSAEFPKEGPSILRIQQVVRGDSAAYFCASSSGQGRNTGELFFGEGSRLTVL.

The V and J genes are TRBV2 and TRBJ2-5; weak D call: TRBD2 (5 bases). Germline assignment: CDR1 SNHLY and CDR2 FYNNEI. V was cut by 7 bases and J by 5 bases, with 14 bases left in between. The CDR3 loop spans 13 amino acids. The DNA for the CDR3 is TGTGCCAGCACGAGGGATTTGGGTGAGACCCAGTACTTC. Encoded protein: CASTRDLGETQYF.

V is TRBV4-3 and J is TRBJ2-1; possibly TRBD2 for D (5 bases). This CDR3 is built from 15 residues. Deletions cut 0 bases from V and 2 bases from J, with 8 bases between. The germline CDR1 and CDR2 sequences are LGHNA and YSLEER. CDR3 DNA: TGCGCCAGCAGCCAAGATCGGGGAACCTACAATGAGCAGTTCTTC. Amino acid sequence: CASSQDRGTYNEQFF.

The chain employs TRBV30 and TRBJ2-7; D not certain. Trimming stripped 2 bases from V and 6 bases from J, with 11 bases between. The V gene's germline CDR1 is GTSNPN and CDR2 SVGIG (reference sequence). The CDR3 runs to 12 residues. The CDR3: CAWSLGSGEQYF. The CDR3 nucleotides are TGTGCCTGGAGTCTAGGATCGGGCGAGCAGTACTTC.

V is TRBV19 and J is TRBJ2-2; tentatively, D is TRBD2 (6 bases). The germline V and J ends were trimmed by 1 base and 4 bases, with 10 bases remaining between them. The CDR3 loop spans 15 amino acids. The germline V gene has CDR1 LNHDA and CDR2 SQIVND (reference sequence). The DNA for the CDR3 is TGTGCCAGTAGTATAGTGGCGGGGATCACCGGGGAGCTGTTTTTT. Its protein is CASSIVAGITGELFF.

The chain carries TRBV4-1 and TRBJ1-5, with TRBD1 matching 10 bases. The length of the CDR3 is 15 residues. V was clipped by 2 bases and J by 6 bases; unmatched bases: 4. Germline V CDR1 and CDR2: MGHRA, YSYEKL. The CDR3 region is CASSQSGTGAQPQHF. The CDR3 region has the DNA TGCGCCAGCAGCCAATCCGGGACAGGGGCTCAGCCCCAGCATTTT.

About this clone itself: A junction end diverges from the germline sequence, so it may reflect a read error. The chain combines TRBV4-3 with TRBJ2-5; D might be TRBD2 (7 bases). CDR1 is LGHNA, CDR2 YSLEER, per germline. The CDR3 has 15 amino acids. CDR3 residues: CASSQERGGWETQYF. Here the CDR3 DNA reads TGCGCCAGCAGTCAAGAAAGGGGGGGCTGGGAGACCCAGTACTTC.

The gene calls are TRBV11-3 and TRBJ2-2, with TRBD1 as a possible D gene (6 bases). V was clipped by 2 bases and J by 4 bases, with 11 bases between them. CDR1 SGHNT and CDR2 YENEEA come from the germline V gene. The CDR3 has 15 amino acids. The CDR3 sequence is CASSLRGSGTGELFF. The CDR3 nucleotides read TGTGCCAGCAGCTTAAGGGGGTCGGGCACCGGGGAGCTGTTTTTT.